The rows below give T cell receptor beta chains drawn from one sample of a study of response to subunit inactivated influenza vaccine. One entry per CDR3 protein results from TCRdb running MiXCR on the RT-PCR reads. The sample comprises about 520,000 distinct CDR3 sequences, 7.2% of which are singletons, and over 10% rests with the top ten. The input for sequencing was PBMCs from blood, taken less than 30 months after vaccination. All receptors derive from a man aged 45 to 75 who received an inactivated influenza vaccine. Each CDR3 is given with its conserved first and last residue. The D gene is left open where the match is weak. Clone size appears in some rows only: once, few, many, or a class for an expanded clone.

J | size | V | D | CDR3 | DNA
TRBJ2-2 | many | TRBV29-1 | TRBD2 | CSVESSSGTPGELFF | TGCAGCGTTGAATCCTCTAGCGGGACCCCCGGGGAGCTGTTTTTT
TRBJ1-1 | - | TRBV4-1 | - | CASSQGFKWYQENEDSGAEAFF | TGCGCCAGCAGCCAAGGGTTCAAGTGGTACCAAGAGAATGAGGACAGCGGCGCTGAAGCTTTCTTT
TRBJ2-7 | many | TRBV12-3/TRBV12-4 | TRBD2 | CASSTLSGAAYEQYF | TGTGCCAGCAGTACCCTTAGCGGGGCGGCCTACGAGCAGTACTTC
TRBJ1-3 | few | TRBV12-3/TRBV12-4 | - | CASSPTPADTIYF | TGTGCCAGCAGTCCTACACCGGCTGACACCATATATTTT
TRBJ2-5 | few | TRBV7-9 | - | CASSPDWLEETQYF | TGTGCCAGCAGCCCCGACTGGCTAGAAGAGACCCAGTACTTC
TRBJ2-3 | many | TRBV28 | - | CASSLQGPDTQYF | TGTGCCAGCAGTTTACAGGGGCCAGATACGCAGTATTTT
TRBJ2-5 | - | TRBV9 | - | CASSTSSGQQETQYF | TGTGCCAGCAGCACATCGTCGGGCCAGCAAGAGACCCAGTACTTC
TRBJ2-3 | few | TRBV5-1 | - | CASSPRDSTDTQYF | TGCGCCAGCAGCCCCCGGGACAGCACAGATACGCAGTATTTT
TRBJ1-3 | few | TRBV25-1 | - | CASSTTGVSGNTIYF | TGTGCCAGCAGTACCACGGGAGTTTCAGGAAACACCATATATTTT
TRBJ2-6 | few | TRBV5-1 | - | CASSLDPGANVLTF | TGCGCCAGCAGCTTGGACCCTGGGGCCAACGTCCTGACTTTC
TRBJ2-3 | many | TRBV6-2/TRBV6-3 | - | CASTSWGVAKMDTQYF | TGTGCCAGCACCTCCTGGGGGGTTGCGAAGATGGATACGCAGTATTTT
TRBJ1-6 | many | TRBV6-1 | - | CASRGQGIDSYNSPLHF | TGTGCCAGCAGAGGTCAGGGGATCGACTCCTATAATTCACCCCTCCACTTT
TRBJ1-2 | few | TRBV20-1 | TRBD1 | CSARGGRGTNYGYTF | TGCAGTGCTAGAGGGGGCAGGGGGACAAACTATGGCTACACCTTC
TRBJ1-2 | many | TRBV3-1 | - | CASSQVRGYGYTF | TGTGCCAGCAGCCAAGTCAGGGGATATGGCTACACCTTC
TRBJ2-3 | many | TRBV7-2 | - | CASSREVLVYTQYF | TGTGCCAGCAGCCGTGAGGTACTAGTTTATACGCAGTATTTT
TRBJ2-5 | few | TRBV20-1 | - | CSARDDEGGKETQYF | TGCAGTGCTAGAGATGACGAGGGGGGCAAGGAGACCCAGTACTTC
TRBJ2-7 | many | TRBV18 | - | CASSPAGPYEQYF | TGTGCCAGCTCACCGGCGGGTCCTTACGAGCAGTACTTC
TRBJ2-7 | few | TRBV6-5 | - | CASSWTVRAGQTYEQYF | TGTGCCAGCAGTTGGACGGTACGGGCAGGCCAAACCTACGAGCAGTACTTC
TRBJ2-3 | - | TRBV4-3 | - | CASSQDQGDTQYF | TGCGCCAGCAGCCAAGATCAGGGAGATACGCAGTATTTT
TRBJ2-3 | - | TRBV7-8 | TRBD2 | CASSSTSGAADTQYF | TGTGCCAGCAGCTCAACTAGCGGGGCCGCGGATACGCAGTATTTT
TRBJ2-1 | few | TRBV18 | TRBD2 | CASSLTLGLAGDNEQFF | TGTGCCAGCTCCCTAACTTTAGGACTAGCGGGGGACAATGAGCAGTTCTTC
TRBJ1-5 | many | TRBV19 | - | CASSIFVWQANQPQHF | TGTGCCAGTAGTATTTTTGTCTGGCAGGCTAATCAGCCCCAGCATTTT
TRBJ2-2 | few | TRBV20-1 | - | CSAYDTDTGELFF | TGCAGTGCTTATGACACGGACACCGGGGAGCTGTTTTTT
TRBJ1-1 | few | TRBV6-1 | - | CASSAPGAGDTEAFF | TGTGCCAGCAGTGCCCCGGGAGCAGGAGATACTGAAGCTTTCTTT
TRBJ2-2 | once | TRBV3-1 | TRBD1 | CASSTTGTVYTGELFF | TGTGCCAGCAGCACGACAGGGACGGTCTACACCGGGGAGCTGTTTTTT
TRBJ2-1 | few | TRBV24-1 | - | CATRDGNNEQFF | TGTGCCACCCGGGACGGAAACAATGAGCAGTTCTTC
TRBJ2-1 | many | TRBV6-1 | TRBD1 | CASRRTGSYNEQFF | TGTGCCAGCAGACGGACAGGCTCCTACAATGAGCAGTTCTTC
TRBJ2-1 | - | TRBV5-1 | TRBD2 | CASSLSGLAGVVEQFF | TGCGCCAGCAGCTTGTCTGGACTAGCGGGAGTGGTTGAGCAGTTCTTC
TRBJ2-3 | few | TRBV20-1 | - | CSAFSRGTDTQYF | TGCAGTGCCTTCTCTCGGGGCACAGATACGCAGTATTTT